This record covers a single T cell receptor beta chain. This record comes from a study of blood T cell repertoires in COVID-19. The overall study: Italy, Spain and the United States were the sources of the convalescent and acute COVID-19 samples. From T cells, B-cell-depleted T cells, or PBMCs came the material, which was cDNA or gDNA.

In the original analysis: It was from reference gene primer amplification that nucleated cell counts were estimated. Repertoires were generated with immunoSEQ multiplex PCR, while TCRdb's copy carries only in-frame clones and drops some. The V and J calls and clone size come from that table; D and trimming were worked out from the DNA. In the table there are about 260,000 clones, about 90% of which are singletons. CDR1 is SGHAT, CDR2 FQDESV, per germline (reference sequence). J was trimmed by 3 bases and V by 5 bases; bases with no gene match: 10. The CDR3 length is 16 residues. This chain joins TRBV11-1 and TRBJ2-7; 10 positions match TRBD2. The TCR was taken from a woman aged 45-65 years with acute or convalescent COVID-19. The sequencing input was peripheral blood. The CDR3 DNA follows: TGTGCCAGCAGCCCACTCCTAGCGGGAGACTACTACGAGCAGTACTTC. This gives the protein CASSPLLAGDYYEQYF.